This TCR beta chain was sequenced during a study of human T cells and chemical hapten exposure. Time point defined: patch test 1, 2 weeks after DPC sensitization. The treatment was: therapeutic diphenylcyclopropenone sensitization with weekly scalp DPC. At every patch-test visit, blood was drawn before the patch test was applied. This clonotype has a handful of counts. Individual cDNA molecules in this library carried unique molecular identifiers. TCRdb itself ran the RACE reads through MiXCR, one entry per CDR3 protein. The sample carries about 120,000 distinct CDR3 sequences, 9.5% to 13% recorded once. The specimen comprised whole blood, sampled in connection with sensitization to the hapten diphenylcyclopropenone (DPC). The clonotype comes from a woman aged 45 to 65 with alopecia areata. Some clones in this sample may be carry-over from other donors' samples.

The CDR3 reads CSVLRDSTDTQYF. Here the CDR3 DNA reads TGCAGCGTTCTCCGGGACAGCACAGATACGCAGTATTTT. This chain connects TRBV29-1 to TRBJ2-3, with D perhaps TRBD1 or TRBD2 (5 bases each). The V and J ends lost 5 bases and 0 bases respectively, with 9 bases between them. The CDR3 loop spans 13 amino acids. CDR1 is SQVTM, CDR2 ANQGSEA, per germline.